These T cell receptor beta chains were read from a single sample in a study of cytomegalovirus exposure and HLA in healthy donors. Clones were sequenced by immunoSEQ multiplex PCR, and TCRdb holds only the in-frame ones, with some missing. The sample consists of roughly 100,000 clones, roughly 80% of them appearing once. Specimen: PBMCs. The receptors were gathered from a man aged 60 to 75 in good health and CMV-seronegative. Both conserved end residues are part of each CDR3. The D gene is left open where the match is weak. A row's size may be missing; if present it is once, few, many or a size class.

d_call cdr3_length clone_size j_call v_call cdr3_nt cdr3_aa
TRBD2 14 . TRBJ2-5 TRBV2 TGTGCCAGCATCCCCAGCGGGACTCGAGAGACCCAGTACTTC CASIPSGTRETQYF
TRBD1 15 . TRBJ2-2 TRBV6-5 TGTGCCAGCAGCCCGGGACAGGCGAACACCGGGGAGCTGTTTTTT CASSPGQANTGELFF
. 16 . TRBJ2-2 TRBV9 TGTGCCAGCAGCCTCGTGGGGGGGCGGACCACCGGGGAGCTGTTTTTT CASSLVGGRTTGELFF
. 12 . TRBJ1-5 TRBV6-1 TGTGCCAGCACGGGGGGCGGTCAGCCCCAGCATTTT CASTGGGQPQHF
. 14 once TRBJ2-2 TRBV7-2 TGTGCCAGCAGCTTAATAGGGGCTAAAGGGGAGCTGTTTTTT CASSLIGAKGELFF
TRBD2 15 . TRBJ2-1 TRBV7-2 TGTGCCAGCAGTTCAATACGGGGGGCCTACAATGAGCAGTTCTTC CASSSIRGAYNEQFF
TRBD1 13 few TRBJ2-3 TRBV9 TGTGCCAGCAGCGTGACAGGGTCAGATACGCAGTATTTT CASSVTGSDTQYF
. 14 . TRBJ1-3 TRBV7-2 TGTGCCAGCAGCTTAGGAAGCGGTGGAAACACCATATATTTT CASSLGSGGNTIYF
TRBD1 17 . TRBJ2-2 TRBV11-2 TGTGCCAGCAGCCTCCGGGACAGGGGGTCGAACACCGGGGAGCTGTTTTTT CASSLRDRGSNTGELFF
. 12 once TRBJ2-1 TRBV11-2 TGTGCCAGCAGCTTCCGGGTCAATGAGCAGTTCTTC CASSFRVNEQFF
. 15 . TRBJ1-6 TRBV9 TGTGCCAGCAGCGTAAGGAGCTCCTATAATTCCCCCCTCCACTTT CASSVRSSYNSPLHF
TRBD1 15 few TRBJ1-6 TRBV18 TGTGCCAGCTCACCGGGACAGGGGGCGAATTCACCCCTCCACTTT CASSPGQGANSPLHF
. 13 . TRBJ2-1 TRBV11-1 TGTGCCAGCAGCTTAGAACGGTACAATGAGCAGTTCTTC CASSLERYNEQFF
. 11 . TRBJ2-5 TRBV18 TGTGCCAGCTCACCATTAAAGACCCAGTACTTC CASSPLKTQYF
. 15 . TRBJ1-6 TRBV7-2 TGTGCCAGCAGCGCCCAGGTTTCCTATAATTCACCCCTCCACTTT CASSAQVSYNSPLHF
. 12 . TRBJ1-1 TRBV6-6 TGTGCCTCCGCGACAGCGAACACTGAAGCTTTCTTT CASATANTEAFF
. 15 . TRBJ2-3 TRBV5-1 TGCGCCAGCAGCTTGGCCGACAGTAGCACAGATACGCAGTATTTT CASSLADSSTDTQYF
. 12 . TRBJ1-6 TRBV30 TGTGCCTGGGGACAGTATAATTCACCCCTCCACTTT CAWGQYNSPLHF
TRBD1 15 . TRBJ2-3 TRBV5-1 TGCGCCAGCAGCTTGGGGGACAGAAGAGGAGATACGCAGTATTTT CASSLGDRRGDTQYF
TRBD2 16 . TRBJ2-3 TRBV7-2 TGTGCCAGCAGCTTTAGCGGGGGGCCGGGCACAGATACGCAGTATTTT CASSFSGGPGTDTQYF
TRBD1 15 . TRBJ2-3 TRBV6-5 TGTGCCAGCAGTTCACGGACAGGCCTAACAGATACGCAGTATTTT CASSSRTGLTDTQYF
. 14 . TRBJ1-2 TRBV11-1 TGTGCCAGCAGCTTTAATGAACAGGACTATGGCTACACCTTC CASSFNEQDYGYTF
. 13 few TRBJ1-3 TRBV30 TGTGCCTGGATGTCGGGATCTGGAAACACCATATATTTT CAWMSGSGNTIYF
. 15 . TRBJ1-1 TRBV27 TGTGCCAGCAGCCCTCTAAGTCCTTTGAACACTGAAGCTTTCTTT CASSPLSPLNTEAFF
TRBD1 15 . TRBJ1-3 TRBV5-4 TGTGCCAGCAGCCTGGGCGGGACAGCCGGAAACACCATATATTTT CASSLGGTAGNTIYF
TRBD1 15 . TRBJ1-6 TRBV7-3 TGTGCCAGCAGCGGATCGGGACAGGGTACTTCACCCCTCCACTTT CASSGSGQGTSPLHF
. 17 . TRBJ1-1 TRBV7-9 TGTGCCAGCAGCCCTCGTACAGGGCGGTTAGGGAACACTGAAGCTTTCTTT CASSPRTGRLGNTEAFF
. 16 . TRBJ1-2 TRBV7-9 TGTGCCAGCAGCCCCTCTACAGGGACCCTCAACTATGGCTACACCTTC CASSPSTGTLNYGYTF
. 12 . TRBJ1-2 TRBV7-2 TGTGCCAGCAGCTTAGATACACCAGGCTACACCTTC CASSLDTPGYTF
TRBD1 15 medium-sized TRBJ1-6 TRBV19 TGTGCCAGTAGTATCTTACAGGGGGCAGGATCACCCCTCCACTTT CASSILQGAGSPLHF
TRBD1 15 . TRBJ1-1 TRBV2 TGTGCCAGCAGTTGGACAGGGAACCAGAACACTGAAGCTTTCTTT CASSWTGNQNTEAFF
TRBD1 15 . TRBJ2-2 TRBV6-5 TGTGCCAGCAGTCAAAGACAGGGGGCGCCCGGGGAGCTGTTTTTT CASSQRQGAPGELFF
TRBD2 14 few TRBJ2-1 TRBV6-1 TGTGCCAGCAGTACGGTAGCGGGCACCTCTGCGCAGTTCTTC CASSTVAGTSAQFF
. 13 once TRBJ1-2 TRBV4-1 TGCGCCAGCAGCCAAACAGGGAACTATGGCTACACCTTC CASSQTGNYGYTF
. 16 . TRBJ2-5 TRBV7-9 TGTGCCAGCAGCCCGAGATCCGGGACAACAAAAGAGACCCAGTACTTC CASSPRSGTTKETQYF
. 13 . TRBJ1-6 TRBV2 TGTGCCAGCCAGGCCAGAGTTTTATCACCCCTCCACTTT CASQARVLSPLHF
. 15 few TRBJ2-1 TRBV30 TGTGCCTGGAGTGCCCCTAGGGGCTCCTACAATGAGCAGTTCTTC CAWSAPRGSYNEQFF
. 12 . TRBJ2-7 TRBV19 TGTGCCAGTACCAGTAGCGCCTACGAGCAGTACTTC CASTSSAYEQYF
. 15 . TRBJ2-5 TRBV5-6 TGTGCCAGCAGCTTGGTTGGGGGCCTTGGGGAGACCCAGTACTTC CASSLVGGLGETQYF
TRBD1 15 few TRBJ1-5 TRBV19 TGTGCCAGTAGGTCATGGGGACAGGGAAATCAGCCCCAGCATTTT CASRSWGQGNQPQHF
. 15 . TRBJ2-1 TRBV7-3 TGTGCCAGCAGCCAACCCGGGGACACCTACAATGAGCAGTTCTTC CASSQPGDTYNEQFF
TRBD2 15 . TRBJ2-7 TRBV5-4 TGTGCCAGCAGCCCGGCGGCGGGGGAGACCTACGAGCAGTACTTC CASSPAAGETYEQYF